This TCR beta chain originates from a study of long-term antiretroviral therapy in people with HIV. Study-wide findings and caveats: Regardless of time point, clones expanded before ART dominated the repertoire. The study found narrower CDR3 length ranges in HIV repertoires than in controls. Diversity measured after ART increased yet remained under transplant donor controls. ART adherence, viral resistance and therapy changes were not recorded.

Turning to this clone: As yet, its antigen is unknown.

The CDR3 is 14 residues long. Germline V gives CDR1 SGHTA, CDR2 FQGNSA. V gave up 0 bases and J gave up 4 bases, with 10 bases separating them. With survey level as its setting, the immunoSEQ assay was v3.0. The protocol was immunoSEQ multiplex PCR, while the TCRdb copy is restricted to in-frame clones and leaves out a portion. The profile shows over 9,000 clones, roughly 80% of them singletons. The sequence was collected from a middle-aged man with HIV. Specimen: unsorted PBMCs, collected 1.2 years after starting antiretroviral therapy. The chain is built from TRBV7-2 and TRBJ2-7; D remains ambiguous. The CDR3 coding sequence is TGTGCCAGCAGCTTAGCGCTGGGGATTTACGAGCAGTACTTC. It encodes CASSLALGIYEQYF.